A selection of T cell receptor beta chains follows, all from one sample in a study of response to subunit inactivated influenza vaccine. TCRdb ran MiXCR on the RT-PCR reads and lists one entry per CDR3 protein. The sample includes 800,000 to 1,000,000 distinct CDR3 sequences, 21% seen only once; the top ten take roughly a tenth. Material: PBMCs from blood, obtained 5 days after vaccination. These receptors came from a middle-aged man who received an inactivated influenza vaccine. The CDR3 runs from the conserved cysteine through the conserved F or W. A D gene is named only where the DNA matches it firmly. Size is stated for part of the rows, as once, few or many counts, or as a class when the clone is expanded.

>.|few|TRBJ2-1|TRBV6-2/TRBV6-3
TGTGCCAGCAGTAACGACCCCTTCAATGAGCAGTTCTTC
CASSNDPFNEQFF
>TRBD2|few|TRBJ2-3|TRBV10-2
TGCGCCAGCAGTCGCTCTAGCGGGAGGCCCACAGATACGCAGTATTTT
CASSRSSGRPTDTQYF
>TRBD1|.|TRBJ1-1|TRBV20-1
TGCAGTGCAAGGACAGGGGGAATGAACACTGAAGCTTTCTTT
CSARTGGMNTEAFF
>.|few|TRBJ2-7|TRBV29-1
TGCAGCGCCCTGGGGGGCGCCTACGAGCAGTACTTC
CSALGGAYEQYF
>.|.|TRBJ1-6|TRBV2
TGTGCCAGCAGACGGGCGGCGGGTTCACCCCTCCACTTT
CASRRAAGSPLHF
>TRBD2|few|TRBJ2-1|TRBV20-1
TGCAGTGCTTACACTAGCGGGAGCCACAATGAGCAGTTCTTC
CSAYTSGSHNEQFF
>TRBD2|.|TRBJ2-2|TRBV5-1
TGCGCCAGCAGCTTGGCTCTAGGAGAGAGCGGGATTAGGACCGGGGAGCTGTTTTTT
CASSLALGESGIRTGELFF
>.|few|TRBJ2-7|TRBV2
TGTGCCAGCAGTGTCTTTCGGGGTTCAGGCGAGCAGTACTTC
CASSVFRGSGEQYF
>TRBD1|many|TRBJ2-2|TRBV6-2/TRBV6-3
TGTGCCAGCAGTCCTCAGGGGGCGTCGAACACCGGGGAGCTGTTTTTT
CASSPQGASNTGELFF
>.|.|TRBJ2-7|TRBV28
TGTGCCAGCAAACTCTCCTACGAGCAGTACTTC
CASKLSYEQYF
>.|few|TRBJ2-7|TRBV4-3
TGCGCCAGCAGCCAAGGTATCGCTAGCTCCTACGAGCAGTACTTC
CASSQGIASSYEQYF
>.|.|TRBJ2-7|TRBV5-1
TGCGCCAGCAGCTTGTCCCCAGCTCCCTACGAGCAGTACTTC
CASSLSPAPYEQYF
>.|.|TRBJ1-3|TRBV3-1
TGTGCCAGCAGCCCGAGGGAATCAGGAAACACCATATATTTT
CASSPRESGNTIYF
>.|.|TRBJ2-1|TRBV9
TGTGCCAGCAGCGTAGACCCTGATGAGCAGTTCTTC
CASSVDPDEQFF
>TRBD2|.|TRBJ2-5|TRBV11-1
TGTGCCAGCAGCCCTCTCCAGCGGGAGAGGGAGACCCAGTACTTC
CASSPLQRERETQYF
>TRBD2|.|TRBJ2-7|TRBV12-3/TRBV12-4
TGTGCCAGCAGTTTTGCTAGCGGGACCTACGAGCAGTACTTC
CASSFASGTYEQYF